The rows below give T cell receptor beta chains drawn from one sample of a study of T cells in Graves' hyperthyroidism and ophthalmopathy. TCRdb reprocessed the multiplex PCR reads via MiXCR and lists one record per CDR3 protein. The sample consists of 600,000 to 650,000 distinct CDR3 sequences, 20% to 25% of them appearing once. Material: blood. These receptors came from a man aged 30 to 39 with Graves' ophthalmopathy. The CDR3 runs from the conserved cysteine through the conserved F or W. A D gene is named only where the DNA matches it firmly. The size entry is marked missing in some rows and otherwise reads once, few, many or a size class.

clone size: NA
V gene: TRBV6-2/TRBV6-3
J gene: TRBJ1-1
D gene: NA
CDR3 protein: CASTLRGEDTEAFF
CDR3 DNA: TGTGCCAGCACCCTCAGGGGCGAGGACACTGAAGCTTTCTTT

clone size: many
V gene: TRBV6-2/TRBV6-3
J gene: TRBJ2-3
D gene: NA
CDR3 protein: CASSYSIARGSTDTQYF
CDR3 DNA: TGTGCCAGCAGTTACTCCATCGCGAGGGGTAGCACAGATACGCAGTATTTT

clone size: many
V gene: TRBV12-3/TRBV12-4
J gene: TRBJ1-1
D gene: NA
CDR3 protein: CASSLGQVGTEAFF
CDR3 DNA: TGTGCCAGCAGTTTAGGACAGGTGGGCACTGAAGCTTTCTTT

clone size: NA
V gene: TRBV27
J gene: TRBJ2-3
D gene: TRBD1
CDR3 protein: CASSLWTGDTDTQYF
CDR3 DNA: TGTGCCAGCAGTTTGTGGACAGGGGATACAGATACGCAGTATTTT

clone size: many
V gene: TRBV9
J gene: TRBJ2-1
D gene: NA
CDR3 protein: CASSVASAEVYEQFF
CDR3 DNA: TGTGCCAGCAGCGTAGCTAGCGCGGAGGTCTATGAGCAGTTCTTC

clone size: NA
V gene: TRBV4-3
J gene: TRBJ2-5
D gene: NA
CDR3 protein: CASSQEYRSGTQYF
CDR3 DNA: TGCGCCAGCAGCCAAGAATACCGGTCAGGGACCCAGTACTTC

clone size: many
V gene: TRBV28
J gene: TRBJ2-7
D gene: TRBD1
CDR3 protein: CASSFGTGLYEQYF
CDR3 DNA: TGTGCCAGCAGTTTTGGGACAGGGCTCTACGAGCAGTACTTC

clone size: few
V gene: TRBV2
J gene: TRBJ1-6
D gene: NA
CDR3 protein: CASSDEGAGGGSPLHF
CDR3 DNA: TGTGCCAGCAGTGATGAGGGCGCGGGGGGGGGTTCACCCCTCCACTTT

clone size: NA
V gene: TRBV28
J gene: TRBJ1-5
D gene: NA
CDR3 protein: CASVPWMTGGLGQPQHF
CDR3 DNA: TGTGCCAGCGTGCCTTGGATGACAGGAGGACTGGGTCAGCCCCAGCATTTT

clone size: few
V gene: TRBV13
J gene: TRBJ2-5
D gene: NA
CDR3 protein: CASSFDKTQYF
CDR3 DNA: TGTGCCAGCAGCTTCGATAAGACCCAGTACTTC

clone size: few
V gene: TRBV12-3/TRBV12-4
J gene: TRBJ2-5
D gene: TRBD1
CDR3 protein: CASSLGIRGLAQETQYF
CDR3 DNA: TGTGCCAGCAGTTTAGGGATCAGGGGGCTGGCTCAAGAGACCCAGTACTTC

clone size: few
V gene: TRBV29-1
J gene: TRBJ1-1
D gene: NA
CDR3 protein: CSVVEGGNTEAFF
CDR3 DNA: TGCAGCGTTGTTGAGGGTGGAAACACTGAAGCTTTCTTT

clone size: NA
V gene: TRBV6-2/TRBV6-3
J gene: TRBJ2-3
D gene: NA
CDR3 protein: CASGIGGSTDTQYF
CDR3 DNA: TGTGCCAGCGGGATAGGCGGCTCCACAGATACGCAGTATTTT

clone size: many
V gene: TRBV27
J gene: TRBJ1-2
D gene: NA
CDR3 protein: CASSPQSGGYTF
CDR3 DNA: TGTGCCAGCAGCCCACAGTCCGGGGGCTACACCTTC

clone size: many
V gene: TRBV7-9
J gene: TRBJ1-1
D gene: NA
CDR3 protein: CASSSEWGLATEAFF
CDR3 DNA: TGTGCCAGCAGCTCCGAGTGGGGGCTCGCGACTGAAGCTTTCTTT

clone size: many
V gene: TRBV5-1
J gene: TRBJ1-1
D gene: TRBD1
CDR3 protein: CASSMGTGQNTEAFF
CDR3 DNA: TGCGCCAGCAGCATGGGGACAGGGCAAAACACTGAAGCTTTCTTT

clone size: NA
V gene: TRBV19
J gene: TRBJ2-1
D gene: NA
CDR3 protein: CASSVRGLYNEQFF
CDR3 DNA: TGTGCCAGTAGTGTTCGGGGACTCTACAATGAGCAGTTCTTC

clone size: many
V gene: TRBV18
J gene: TRBJ2-3
D gene: TRBD1
CDR3 protein: CASSPMGQGSTDTQYF
CDR3 DNA: TGTGCCAGCTCACCAATGGGACAGGGGTCCACAGATACGCAGTATTTT

clone size: NA
V gene: TRBV29-1
J gene: TRBJ2-7
D gene: TRBD1
CDR3 protein: CSVGPGQGPNGRYEQYF
CDR3 DNA: TGCAGCGTTGGCCCGGGACAGGGGCCTAATGGGCGTTACGAGCAGTACTTC

clone size: NA
V gene: TRBV7-9
J gene: TRBJ2-2
D gene: TRBD1
CDR3 protein: CASSRKDRVNTGELFF
CDR3 DNA: TGTGCCAGCAGCAGAAAGGACAGGGTGAACACCGGGGAGCTGTTTTTT

clone size: many
V gene: TRBV7-2
J gene: TRBJ2-5
D gene: NA
CDR3 protein: CASSLSSGGGETQYF
CDR3 DNA: TGTGCCAGCAGCCTGAGCTCAGGGGGGGGGGAGACCCAGTACTTC

clone size: many
V gene: TRBV20-1
J gene: TRBJ2-1
D gene: NA
CDR3 protein: CSTKDINEQFF
CDR3 DNA: TGCAGTACGAAGGACATCAATGAGCAGTTCTTC

clone size: few
V gene: TRBV12-3/TRBV12-4
J gene: TRBJ2-1
D gene: TRBD2
CDR3 protein: CASTSVAGVYNEQFF
CDR3 DNA: TGTGCCAGCACCTCGGTAGCGGGAGTCTACAATGAGCAGTTCTTC

clone size: many
V gene: TRBV6-1
J gene: TRBJ1-3
D gene: NA
CDR3 protein: CASSRDSDSGNTIYF
CDR3 DNA: TGTGCCAGCAGTCGTGACAGCGACTCTGGAAACACCATATATTTT

clone size: NA
V gene: TRBV20-1
J gene: TRBJ2-7
D gene: TRBD2
CDR3 protein: CSAIPPLAGFYEQYF
CDR3 DNA: TGCAGTGCTATTCCCCCCCTAGCGGGATTCTACGAGCAGTACTTC

clone size: NA
V gene: TRBV5-4
J gene: TRBJ2-2
D gene: NA
CDR3 protein: CASSAREVTGELFF
CDR3 DNA: TGTGCCAGCAGCGCACGTGAGGTCACCGGGGAGCTGTTTTTT

clone size: many
V gene: TRBV11-2
J gene: TRBJ2-1
D gene: NA
CDR3 protein: CASSNLALGPYNEQFF
CDR3 DNA: TGTGCCAGCAGCAACCTAGCATTGGGACCCTACAATGAGCAGTTCTTC

clone size: NA
V gene: TRBV11-2
J gene: TRBJ2-3
D gene: TRBD1
CDR3 protein: CASSPNSQGASTDTQYF
CDR3 DNA: TGTGCCAGCAGCCCGAACTCACAGGGGGCGAGCACAGATACGCAGTATTTT

clone size: NA
V gene: TRBV15
J gene: TRBJ2-1
D gene: NA
CDR3 protein: CATSRDRRYNEQFF
CDR3 DNA: TGTGCCACCAGCAGAGATCGCAGATACAATGAGCAGTTCTTC

clone size: many
V gene: TRBV7-9
J gene: TRBJ2-1
D gene: TRBD2
CDR3 protein: CASSSAGGPYNEQFF
CDR3 DNA: TGTGCCAGCAGCTCCGCGGGAGGCCCCTACAATGAGCAGTTCTTC

clone size: NA
V gene: TRBV10-3
J gene: TRBJ2-7
D gene: TRBD2
CDR3 protein: CTISATSGSSYEQYF
CDR3 DNA: TGTACCATCAGTGCTACTAGCGGATCCTCCTACGAGCAGTACTTC

clone size: few
V gene: TRBV19
J gene: TRBJ1-1
D gene: NA
CDR3 protein: CASRPGQNTEAFF
CDR3 DNA: TGTGCCAGTAGGCCGGGACAGAACACTGAAGCTTTCTTT

clone size: NA
V gene: TRBV7-3
J gene: TRBJ2-5
D gene: TRBD2
CDR3 protein: CASSLGGRGGETQYF
CDR3 DNA: TGTGCCAGCAGCTTAGGCGGGAGGGGTGGGGAGACCCAGTACTTC

clone size: NA
V gene: TRBV5-5
J gene: TRBJ2-1
D gene: NA
CDR3 protein: CASSQDPWGDSYNEQFF
CDR3 DNA: TGCGCCAGCAGCCAAGATCCCTGGGGGGACTCCTACAATGAGCAGTTCTTC

clone size: NA
V gene: TRBV3-2
J gene: TRBJ2-1
D gene: NA
CDR3 protein: CASSHRSFIWGFF
CDR3 DNA: TGTGCCAGCAGCCACCGGAGCTTTATCTGGGGGTTCTTC

clone size: NA
V gene: TRBV20-1
J gene: TRBJ2-3
D gene: NA
CDR3 protein: CSAVNAEGADTQYF
CDR3 DNA: TGCAGTGCTGTCAACGCGGAGGGGGCAGATACGCAGTATTTT

clone size: few
V gene: TRBV7-6
J gene: TRBJ2-1
D gene: TRBD2
CDR3 protein: CASSGPGGRYEQFF
CDR3 DNA: TGTGCCAGCAGCGGCCCGGGGGGGAGGTATGAGCAGTTCTTC

clone size: NA
V gene: TRBV6-1
J gene: TRBJ2-2
D gene: TRBD2
CDR3 protein: CASATSGKYTGELFF
CDR3 DNA: TGTGCCAGCGCGACTAGCGGGAAGTACACCGGGGAGCTGTTTTTT

clone size: few
V gene: TRBV20-1
J gene: TRBJ1-5
D gene: NA
CDR3 protein: CSAGDRGQPQHF
CDR3 DNA: TGCAGTGCCGGGGACCGCGGTCAGCCCCAGCATTTT

clone size: NA
V gene: TRBV20-1
J gene: TRBJ2-1
D gene: NA
CDR3 protein: CSAQTRSSYNEQFF
CDR3 DNA: TGCAGTGCGCAGACTAGGAGCTCCTACAATGAGCAGTTCTTC

clone size: many
V gene: TRBV2
J gene: TRBJ2-7
D gene: TRBD2
CDR3 protein: CASNEREGYEQYF
CDR3 DNA: TGTGCCAGCAACGAGCGGGAGGGATACGAGCAGTACTTC

clone size: few
V gene: TRBV19
J gene: TRBJ2-3
D gene: NA
CDR3 protein: CASSMGFGVSGTDTQYF
CDR3 DNA: TGTGCCAGTAGTATGGGGTTCGGCGTATCTGGCACAGATACGCAGTATTTT

clone size: NA
V gene: TRBV3-1
J gene: TRBJ2-1
D gene: TRBD2
CDR3 protein: CASSLLAGEQNEQFF
CDR3 DNA: TGTGCCAGCAGCCTCCTAGCGGGAGAACAGAATGAGCAGTTCTTC

clone size: NA
V gene: TRBV28
J gene: TRBJ2-3
D gene: NA
CDR3 protein: CASPVLATDTQYF
CDR3 DNA: TGTGCCAGCCCGGTCCTCGCGACAGATACGCAGTATTTT

clone size: NA
V gene: TRBV19
J gene: TRBJ2-3
D gene: TRBD2
CDR3 protein: CASSLGDYRRYTQYF
CDR3 DNA: TGTGCCAGTAGCCTGGGGGACTACCGTAGGTATACGCAGTATTTT

clone size: NA
V gene: TRBV2
J gene: TRBJ1-1
D gene: TRBD1
CDR3 protein: CASSESNRGQNTEAFF
CDR3 DNA: TGTGCCAGCAGTGAATCAAACAGGGGACAGAACACTGAAGCTTTCTTT

clone size: few
V gene: TRBV20-1
J gene: TRBJ1-3
D gene: NA
CDR3 protein: CSARTSGNTIYF
CDR3 DNA: TGCAGTGCTCGGACCTCTGGAAACACCATATATTTT

clone size: NA
V gene: TRBV7-9
J gene: TRBJ1-2
D gene: NA
CDR3 protein: CASSLVLVGGDGYTF
CDR3 DNA: TGTGCCAGCAGCTTAGTCCTCGTCGGGGGGGATGGCTACACCTTC

clone size: NA
V gene: TRBV28
J gene: TRBJ2-3
D gene: NA
CDR3 protein: CASSFSVRTDTQYF
CDR3 DNA: TGTGCCAGCAGTTTTTCGGTGCGTACAGATACGCAGTATTTT

clone size: many
V gene: TRBV12-3/TRBV12-4
J gene: TRBJ2-1
D gene: NA
CDR3 protein: CASSLDSFNEQFF
CDR3 DNA: TGTGCCAGCAGTTTAGACAGCTTCAATGAGCAGTTCTTC

clone size: few
V gene: TRBV28
J gene: TRBJ2-3
D gene: TRBD1
CDR3 protein: CASSPLKGATDTQYF
CDR3 DNA: TGTGCCAGCAGCCCGCTAAAGGGGGCCACAGATACGCAGTATTTT

clone size: many
V gene: TRBV11-2
J gene: TRBJ2-5
D gene: NA
CDR3 protein: CASSIGTLQETQYF
CDR3 DNA: TGTGCCAGCAGCATTGGGACTTTACAAGAGACCCAGTACTTC

clone size: many
V gene: TRBV3-1
J gene: TRBJ1-2
D gene: NA
CDR3 protein: CASSQEGAPSRGYTF
CDR3 DNA: TGTGCCAGCAGCCAAGAGGGGGCCCCTTCGCGGGGCTACACCTTC

clone size: few
V gene: TRBV12-3/TRBV12-4
J gene: TRBJ1-5
D gene: NA
CDR3 protein: CASNLIGQPQHF
CDR3 DNA: TGTGCCAGCAACCTTATCGGTCAGCCCCAGCATTTT

clone size: NA
V gene: TRBV7-2
J gene: TRBJ2-1
D gene: TRBD2
CDR3 protein: CASSLARLAGVGEQFF
CDR3 DNA: TGTGCCAGCAGCTTAGCGCGCCTAGCGGGAGTCGGTGAGCAGTTCTTC

clone size: NA
V gene: TRBV20-1
J gene: TRBJ2-4
D gene: TRBD1
CDR3 protein: CSAGGDRGTKNIQYF
CDR3 DNA: TGCAGTGCCGGGGGGGACAGGGGAACCAAAAACATTCAGTACTTC

clone size: NA
V gene: TRBV6-6
J gene: TRBJ2-4
D gene: NA
CDR3 protein: CASSYSPAKNIQYF
CDR3 DNA: TGTGCCAGCAGTTACTCCCCAGCCAAAAACATTCAGTACTTC

clone size: few
V gene: TRBV4-1
J gene: TRBJ2-7
D gene: NA
CDR3 protein: CASSQASGFYEQYF
CDR3 DNA: TGCGCCAGCAGCCAAGCCTCAGGGTTCTACGAGCAGTACTTC

clone size: few
V gene: TRBV10-3
J gene: TRBJ1-5
D gene: NA
CDR3 protein: CAISEASKQPQHF
CDR3 DNA: TGTGCCATCAGTGAGGCCTCAAAGCAGCCCCAGCATTTT